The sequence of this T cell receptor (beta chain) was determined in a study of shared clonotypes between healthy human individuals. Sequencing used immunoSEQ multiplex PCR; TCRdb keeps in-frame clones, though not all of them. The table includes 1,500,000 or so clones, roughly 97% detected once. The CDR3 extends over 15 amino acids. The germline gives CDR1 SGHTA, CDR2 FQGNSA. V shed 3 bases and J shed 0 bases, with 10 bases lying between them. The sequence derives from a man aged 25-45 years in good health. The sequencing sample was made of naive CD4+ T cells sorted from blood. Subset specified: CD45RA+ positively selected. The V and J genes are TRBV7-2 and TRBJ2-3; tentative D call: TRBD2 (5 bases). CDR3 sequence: CASSFGLGSTDTQYF. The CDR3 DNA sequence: TGTGCCAGCAGCTTTGGACTGGGAAGCACAGATACGCAGTATTTT.